The 20 T cell receptor beta chains reported below all come from one sample, sequenced in a study of cytomegalovirus exposure and HLA in healthy donors. The PCR had 60 Vbeta and 13 Jbeta primers. Only in-frame clones appear in the TCRdb table, and some are missing; sequencing was by immunoSEQ multiplex PCR. The sample consists of 110,000 to 150,000 clones, around 80% of them appearing once. The sample consisted of PBMCs. The receptor source for this set is a woman in her thirties or forties in good health and CMV-seropositive.

The chain employs TRBV5-4 and TRBJ2-2, with TRBD2 matching 7 bases. The length of the CDR3 is 16 residues. Looked up from germline, CDR1 is SGHNT and CDR2 is YYREEE (reference sequence). V was clipped by 5 bases and J by 0 bases; unmatched bases: 7. DNA for the CDR3: TGTGCCAGCAGTCCCGTCAGCGGGGCGAACACCGGGGAGCTGTTTTTT. The encoded protein is CASSPVSGANTGELFF.

The chain couples TRBV6-5 to TRBJ1-6; D is undetermined. The CDR3 consists of 13 residues. Germline assignment: CDR1 MNHEY and CDR2 SVGAGI. The germline V and J ends were trimmed by 8 bases and 7 bases, with 12 bases remaining between them. The CDR3 bases are TGTGCCAGCGGTGGTCCGGGGAATTCACCCCTCCACTTT. Translation gives CASGGPGNSPLHF.

This chain joins TRBV5-4 and TRBJ2-7, with 11 bases matching TRBD2. Germline V lookup: CDR1 SGHNT, CDR2 YYREEE (reference sequence). J lost 4 bases, V lost 0 bases, and 3 bases had no gene match. The CDR3 loop spans 15 amino acids. For the CDR3, the DNA is TGTGCCAGCAGCTTGGGCGGGACTAGCGGTTACGAGCAGTACTTC. Residues: CASSLGGTSGYEQYF. Supplemented by reference TRBV5-4 and TRBJ2-7, the full variable domain reads ETGVTQSPTHLIKTRGQQVTLRCSSQSGHNTVSWYQQALGQGPQFIFQYYREEENGRGNFPPRFSGLQFPNYSSELNVNALELDDSALYLCASSLGGTSGYEQYFGPGTRLTVT.

CDR3: CASSPPGLAGEQYF. The CDR3 DNA sequence: TGTGCCAGCAGCCCTCCGGGACTAGCCGGCGAGCAGTACTTC. V gene TRBV7-9 combines with J gene TRBJ2-7; TRBD2 aligns across 9 bases. CDR3 length: 14 residues. Unmatched junction bases numbered 8, after V lost 5 bases and J lost 6 bases. CDR1 and CDR2 from the germline V gene are SEHNR and FQNEAQ (reference sequence).

This clone showed up just once. The rearrangement links TRBV18 to TRBJ2-5; 8 bases map to TRBD1. Germline lookup yields CDR1 KGHSH and CDR2 LQKENI. J lost 5 bases, V lost 3 bases, and 5 bases had no gene match. CDR3 size: 14 residues. In DNA, the CDR3 is TGTGCCAGCTCACCGGACAGGGCTGCGGAGACCCAGTACTTC. This sequence encodes CASSPDRAAETQYF.

The V and J genes are TRBV27 and TRBJ2-3; D perhaps matches TRBD2 (6 bases). The CDR3 spans 16 residues. V lost 6 bases and J 0 bases, leaving 16 bases between the germline ends. Germline CDR1 and CDR2: MNHEY and SMNVEV (reference sequence). In DNA form, the CDR3 reads TGTGCCAGCAGGCCCTTTTGGGGGGAGAGCACAGATACGCAGTATTTT. Amino acids: CASRPFWGESTDTQYF.

The chain has TRBV19 and TRBJ2-2; no firm D call. The CDR3 has 14 amino acids. V gave up 3 bases and J gave up 3 bases, with 8 bases separating them. Per germline, CDR1 LNHDA and CDR2 SQIVND (reference sequence). CDR3: CASSMTSYTGELFF. CDR3 coding DNA: TGTGCCAGTAGTATGACATCCTACACCGGGGAGCTGTTTTTT.

The V and J genes are TRBV6-1 and TRBJ2-5; D ambiguous. The V gene lost 3 bases and the J gene lost 7 bases, with 12 bases spanning the gap. Germline values: CDR1 MNHNS, CDR2 SASEGT. This CDR3 comprises 13 residues. CDR3 nucleotides: TGTGCCAGCAGTGACCCCGCGCCAACGACCCAGTACTTC. This encodes CASSDPAPTTQYF.

The chain recombines TRBV29-1 with TRBJ2-5, with a tentative D call TRBD1 (5 bases). Germline CDR1 is SQVTM and CDR2 is ANQGSEA. CDR3 length equals 14 residues. V was pared by 6 bases and J by 9 bases, with 23 bases between. This CDR3 is CSVSQGSLQWPQYF. In DNA, the CDR3 is TGCAGCGTCTCCCAGGGAAGCCTACAATGGCCCCAGTACTTC.

The chain couples TRBV7-8 to TRBJ1-5; 9 positions match TRBD1. The V segment lost 5 bases and the J segment 2 bases; nucleotides outside the gene matches: 1. Germline V lookup: CDR1 SGHVS, CDR2 FQNEAQ. The CDR3 has 14 amino acids. The CDR3 sequence is CASSGDRGNQPQHF. CDR3 DNA sequence: TGTGCCAGCAGCGGGGACAGGGGCAATCAGCCCCAGCATTTT.

DNA for the CDR3: TGCGCCAGCAGCCGTGTCGGGACAGGGTCCTCACCCCTCCACTTT. Amino acids: CASSRVGTGSSPLHF. V usage is TRBV5-1 and J usage is TRBJ1-6, with TRBD1 matching over 9 bases. The germline gives CDR1 SGHRS, CDR2 YFSETQ. J gave up 10 bases and V 4 bases, and 9 bases lay outside the gene matches. The length of the CDR3 is 15 residues.

The rearrangement joins TRBV29-1 to TRBJ2-3, with TRBD1 identical over 8 bases. Germline V CDR1 and CDR2: SQVTM, ANQGSEA. The CDR3 totals 13 residues. Losses at the gene ends were 6 bases for V and 5 bases for J; bases not matched to a gene: 7. The CDR3 DNA reads TGCAGCGTAGCAGGACAGGGTGAAGATACGCAGTATTTT. Encoded protein: CSVAGQGEDTQYF.

The chain has TRBV11-2 and TRBJ1-1; TRBD1 matches at 7 bases. Trimming at V came to 4 bases and at J to 4 bases, leaving 6 bases not matched to a gene. CDR1 and CDR2 from the germline V gene are SGHAT and FQNNGV. This CDR3 spans 14 amino acids. For the CDR3, the DNA is TGTGCCAGCAGCTACCGAGACAGGGTCACTGAAGCTTTCTTT. Its translation: CASSYRDRVTEAFF. The full variable domain, its missing parts supplied by reference TRBV11-2 and TRBJ1-1, is EAGVAQSPRYKIIEKRQSVAFWCNPISGHATLYWYQQILGQGPKLLIQFQNNGVVDDSQLPKDRFSAERLKGVDSTLKIQPAKLEDSAVYLCASSYRDRVTEAFFGQGTRLTVV.

The chain employs TRBV27 and TRBJ1-6, with a tentative D call TRBD1 (5 bases). Trimming shortened V by 0 bases and J by 9 bases, and 12 bases separated the two germline ends. The CDR3 spans 15 residues. Germline values: CDR1 MNHEY, CDR2 SMNVEV (reference sequence). CDR3 coding DNA: TGTGCCAGCAGTTTATCGGTGCAGGGTTCTTCACCCCTCCACTTT. It encodes CASSLSVQGSSPLHF.

The chain employs TRBV7-2 and TRBJ2-3, with 7 bases that match TRBD2. Trimming cost V 1 base and J 0 bases; bases outside gene matches: 4. There are 16 residues in the CDR3. CDR1 SGHTA and CDR2 FQGNSA come from the germline V gene. As DNA, the CDR3 is TGTGCCAGCAGCTTAGACAGCGGGACTAGCACAGATACGCAGTATTTT. It translates to CASSLDSGTSTDTQYF.

This chain connects TRBV7-9 to TRBJ1-3, with TRBD1 matching over 7 bases. Unmatched junction bases numbered 17, after V lost 9 bases and J lost 3 bases. Germline CDR1 reads SEHNR; CDR2 reads FQNEAQ (reference sequence). This CDR3 is built from 17 residues. As DNA, the CDR3 is TGTGCCAGTCTTACCCTTCCAGACAGGGATAATGGAAACACCATATATTTT. It translates to CASLTLPDRDNGNTIYF.

The chain has TRBV28 and TRBJ2-3; D gene uncertain. Germline CDR1 reads MDHEN; CDR2 reads SYDVKM. Trimming removed 2 bases from V and 6 bases from J, with 15 bases in between. This CDR3 has 15 residues. For the CDR3, the DNA is TGTGCCAGCAGTTTAGGATCTCTACAGTTGGATACGCAGTATTTT. Its protein product is CASSLGSLQLDTQYF.

A single count supports this clone. The J gene is TRBJ2-3, the V gene TRBV5-1; 7 bases are shared with TRBD2. The germline CDR1 and CDR2 sequences are SGHRS and YFSETQ. The CDR3 contains 13 residues. After removal of 6 bases from V and 5 bases from J, the junction contained 6 bases not matched to a gene. CDR3 amino acids: CASKERGGDTQYF. The CDR3 DNA is TGCGCCAGCAAGGAGCGGGGTGGAGATACGCAGTATTTT.

The V gene is TRBV11-2, the J gene TRBJ2-2; D gene unclear. Trimming removed 0 bases at V and 7 bases at J, with 12 bases between. The CDR3 covers 15 residues. The germline CDR1 and CDR2 sequences are SGHAT and FQNNGV. CDR3 DNA sequence: TGTGCCAGCAGCTTAGATCTATCGGTTATCGGGGAGCTGTTTTTT. Protein sequence: CASSLDLSVIGELFF.

The gene calls are TRBV7-3 and TRBJ2-5, with D possibly being TRBD2 (6 bases). Trimming stripped 1 base from V and 7 bases from J, with 10 bases between. In germline, CDR1 is SGHTA, CDR2 FQGTGA. This CDR3 comprises 13 residues. The CDR3 nucleotides read TGTGCCAGCAGCTTAAACGGGGGTGTGACCCAGTACTTC. Amino acids: CASSLNGGVTQYF.